These 2 T cell receptor beta chains originate from one sample sequenced in a study of blood T cells in healthy people across ages. A second roughly 6 to 12 cycle PCR used barcoded and J-beta primers. TCRdb fed the 5' RACE reads into MiXCR, producing one record per CDR3 protein. Of about 800,000 distinct CDR3 sequences in the sample, 55% to 75% are singletons; the top ten hold roughly 22%. Material: blood. Receptors were obtained from a man aged 25-45 years in good health.

The chain employs TRBV6-5 and TRBJ2-4; TRBD2 aligns across 7 bases. V lost 2 bases to trimming and J lost 13 bases; unmatched junction nucleotides: 8. Germline V gives CDR1 MNHEY, CDR2 SVGAGI. CDR3 length: 13 amino acids. The CDR3 loop is CASSYRLGGEQYF. In nucleotides, the CDR3 is TGTGCCAGCAGTTACCGCCTGGGGGGGGAGCAGTACTTC.

This chain joins TRBV6-2 or TRBV6-3 and TRBJ2-4; 9 bases match TRBD1. With the DNA end fitting TRBJ2-7 better, the J assignment may be wrong. Germline lookup yields CDR1 MNHEY and CDR2 SVGEGT. CDR3 length equals 15 residues. CDR3 sequence reads: CASSFTGTGLNEQYF. The DNA of the CDR3 is TGTGCCAGCAGTTTTACCGGGACAGGGCTCAACGAGCAGTACTTC.